Below, 13 T cell receptor beta chains from the same sample are listed, as sequenced in a study of T cells after yellow fever vaccination. MiXCR was run by TCRdb on the 5' RACE reads, yielding one entry per CDR3 protein. The table records a few hundred thousand distinct CDR3 sequences, about a sixth of them present only once. Here the sequenced sample was PBMCs, taken less than 6 days after the first yellow fever vaccination. The receptors derive from a man younger than 35 who received the YFV17D yellow fever vaccine.

This clonotype was counted many times. The rearrangement joins TRBV7-2 to TRBJ2-5, with D perhaps given as TRBD1 or TRBD2 (5 bases each). V was clipped by 6 bases and J by 5 bases, with 13 bases between them. The length of the CDR3 is 13 residues. Germline loops: CDR1 SGHTA, CDR2 FQGNSA. The CDR3 sequence is CASRLGAGETQYF. DNA for the CDR3: TGTGCCAGCAGACTAGGGGCCGGGGAGACCCAGTACTTC. Supplemented by reference TRBV7-2 and TRBJ2-5, the full variable domain reads GAGVSQSPSNKVTEKGKDVELRCDPISGHTALYWYRQSLGQGLEFLIYFQGNSAPDKSGLPSDRFSAERTGGSVSTLTIQRTQQEDSAVYLCASRLGAGETQYFGPGTRLLVL.

V and J are TRBV9 and TRBJ1-2; D not resolved. With 2 bases removed from V and 3 bases from J, the gap between germline ends came to 14 bases. Germline CDR1 and CDR2: SGDLS and YYNGEE. The CDR3 length is 15 residues. The CDR3 spells CASSVRSGFDYGYTF. The CDR3 region has the DNA TGTGCCAGCAGCGTGAGATCGGGGTTTGACTATGGCTACACCTTC.

This chain links TRBV20-1 with TRBJ1-5, with 10 bases aligning to TRBD1. This CDR3 has 16 amino acids. Trimming removed 7 bases from V and 0 bases from J; junction bases left unmatched: 9. The germline gives CDR1 DFQATT, CDR2 SNEGSKA (reference sequence). The CDR3 loop is CSGQRTGGRSNQPQHF. The CDR3 DNA follows: TGCAGTGGTCAGAGGACAGGGGGTCGTAGCAATCAGCCCCAGCATTTT.

This clonotype was detected a few times. This rearrangement joins TRBV12-3 or TRBV12-4 to TRBJ2-5; 7 bases match TRBD2. V was clipped by 4 bases and J by 4 bases; unmatched bases: 9. The CDR3 has 15 residues. The CDR3 bases are TGTGCCAGCAGTTCTTCACTAGCGATCGGAGAGACCCAGTACTTC. Amino acids: CASSSSLAIGETQYF.

Ten or more counts support this clonotype. The rearrangement links TRBV7-2 to TRBJ1-2, with 7 bases that match TRBD1. The germline V gene has CDR1 SGHTA and CDR2 FQGNSA. V trimming: 5 bases; J trimming: 8 bases; junction bases outside the gene matches: 2. The length of the CDR3 is 11 residues. The CDR3 loop reads CASSQGGGYTF. The CDR3 DNA sequence: TGTGCCAGCAGCCAGGGGGGAGGCTACACCTTC.

CDR3 sequence: CASSPIRLLHTDYSNQPQHF. The CDR3 coding sequence is TGTGCCAGCAGCCCGATACGCTTACTACACACGGATTATAGCAATCAGCCCCAGCATTTT. This chain links TRBV7-8 with TRBJ1-5; no firm D call. The CDR3 loop spans 20 amino acids. CDR1 and CDR2 from the germline V gene are SGHVS and FQNEAQ. The V end was cut by 5 bases, the J end by 0 bases, with 26 bases between.

This clonotype was counted a few times. The chain links TRBV6-2 or TRBV6-3 to TRBJ2-1; no clear D. The CDR3 extends over 15 amino acids. V was pared by 2 bases and J by 0 bases, with 8 bases between. The germline V gene encodes CDR1 MNHEY and CDR2 SVGEGT. CDR3 coding DNA: TGTGCCAGCAGTTACGGTCCGAACTCCTACAATGAGCAGTTCTTC. Protein: CASSYGPNSYNEQFF.

This clonotype showed up just a few times. The rearrangement joins TRBV20-1 to TRBJ2-3; 12 bases agree with TRBD2. CDR1 is DFQATT and CDR2 is SNEGSKA in the germline V gene (reference sequence). CDR3 length: 15 amino acids. J lost 6 bases, V lost 5 bases, and 9 bases had no gene match. The DNA for the CDR3 is TGCAGTGCTCCGCTAGCGGGGGGGTCCATGGATACGCAGTATTTT. This codes for CSAPLAGGSMDTQYF.

The gene calls are TRBV4-2 and TRBJ1-4, with unresolved D. There are 15 residues in the CDR3. Germline V gives CDR1 LGHNA, CDR2 YNFKEQ. Trimming shortened V by 0 bases and J by 8 bases, and 13 bases separated the two germline ends. The CDR3 DNA reads TGTGCCAGCAGCCAAGACCATCAACGTTGGGAAAAACTGTTTTTT. It encodes CASSQDHQRWEKLFF.

The V gene is TRBV7-2, the J gene TRBJ1-2, with TRBD1 as a possible D gene (6 bases). Germline loops: CDR1 SGHTA, CDR2 FQGNSA. There are 16 residues in the CDR3. The ends were cut back, 1 base at V and 5 bases at J, with 17 bases in the middle. The CDR3 is CASSLVARDNQYGYTF. For the CDR3, the DNA is TGTGCCAGCAGCTTAGTCGCCCGGGACAATCAATATGGCTACACCTTC. Full variable domain (rest looked up from reference TRBV7-2 and TRBJ1-2): GAGVSQSPSNKVTEKGKDVELRCDPISGHTALYWYRQSLGQGLEFLIYFQGNSAPDKSGLPSDRFSAERTGGSVSTLTIQRTQQEDSAVYLCASSLVARDNQYGYTFGSGTRLTVV.

As for this clonotype: A single base separates this from a much larger clone, so it may be a read error. V gene TRBV7-6 combines with J gene TRBJ2-2; TRBD2 is a possible D gene (6 bases). Trimming pared 5 bases from V and 0 bases from J, leaving 10 bases between. The CDR3 length is 15 residues. The V gene's germline CDR1 is SGHVS and CDR2 FNYEAQ. In DNA form, the CDR3 reads TGTGCCAGCAGCGCTGGGACTGCGAACACCGGGGAGCTGTTTTTT. As protein: CASSAGTANTGELFF.

This clonotype has more than one count but fewer than ten. The V gene is TRBV27, the J gene TRBJ2-5; D tentatively fits TRBD1 or TRBD2 (6 bases each). Trimming took off 5 bases at V and 2 bases at J, with 15 bases between the two ends. The CDR3 has 15 amino acids. CDR1 MNHEY and CDR2 SMNVEV come from the germline V gene (reference sequence). The CDR3 sequence: CASSPRGVGQETQYF. The DNA of the CDR3 is TGTGCCAGCAGTCCAAGGGGGGTGGGACAAGAGACCCAGTACTTC.

The chain has TRBV6-5 and TRBJ1-5; 8 nucleotides agree with TRBD1. CDR3 length: 17 residues. Trimming at V came to 4 bases and at J to 3 bases, leaving 11 bases not matched to a gene. Looked up from germline, CDR1 is MNHEY and CDR2 is SVGAGI. The CDR3 loop is CASSSTRDRRSNQPQHF. CDR3 nucleotides: TGTGCCAGCAGTTCAACCCGGGACAGGAGATCCAATCAGCCCCAGCATTTT.